Listed below are T cell receptor beta chains from one sample, sequenced in a study of early stage breast cancer tumors. The data were produced by immunoSEQ multiplex PCR, yet TCRdb's version contains in-frame clones alone and is incomplete. Counted here are tens of thousands of clones, approximately 80% occurring once; the ten biggest clones make up 3.5%. The sample comprised blood. The receptors were gathered from a person between 55 and 70 years old with breast cancer. Both conserved end residues are part of each CDR3. Fields, in order: CDR3 protein, CDR3 DNA, V gene, clone size, D gene, J gene. D genes are given only for firm matches. Size is stated for part of the rows, as once, few or many counts, or as a class when the clone is expanded.

cdr3_aa: CASSGETGGDEQYF
cdr3_nt: TGTGCCAGCAGTGGGGAGACAGGGGGAGACGAGCAGTACTTC
v_call: TRBV2
clone_size: NA
d_call: TRBD1
j_call: TRBJ2-7

cdr3_aa: CASTDRVDYGYTF
cdr3_nt: TGTGCCAGCACAGACAGGGTCGACTATGGCTACACCTTC
v_call: TRBV5-4
clone_size: NA
d_call: TRBD1
j_call: TRBJ1-2

cdr3_aa: CASREVGGAYNEQFF
cdr3_nt: TGTGCCAGCAGGGAGGTAGGGGGCGCCTACAATGAGCAGTTCTTC
v_call: TRBV28
clone_size: NA
d_call: TRBD1
j_call: TRBJ2-1

cdr3_aa: CASSARGAPGQPQHF
cdr3_nt: TGTGCCAGCAGCGCACGAGGTGCTCCAGGACAGCCCCAGCATTTT
v_call: TRBV2
clone_size: few
d_call: NA
j_call: TRBJ1-5

cdr3_aa: CASSRGGAGANEKLFF
cdr3_nt: TGTGCCAGCAGCCGGGGGGGAGCAGGTGCGAATGAAAAACTGTTTTTT
v_call: TRBV7-2
clone_size: NA
d_call: NA
j_call: TRBJ1-4

cdr3_aa: CASSRLDLTYNEQFF
cdr3_nt: TGCGCCAGCAGCCGACTAGATTTAACCTACAATGAGCAGTTCTTC
v_call: TRBV5-1
clone_size: NA
d_call: NA
j_call: TRBJ2-1

cdr3_aa: CASIADRGHTDTQYF
cdr3_nt: TGTGCCAGCATTGCGGACAGGGGACACACAGATACGCAGTATTTT
v_call: TRBV6-1
clone_size: once
d_call: TRBD1
j_call: TRBJ2-3

cdr3_aa: CASRNGLAKNIQYF
cdr3_nt: TGTGCCAGCAGGAACGGTCTAGCCAAAAACATTCAGTACTTC
v_call: TRBV2
clone_size: NA
d_call: NA
j_call: TRBJ2-4

cdr3_aa: CASSPGQGVTDTQYF
cdr3_nt: TGTGCCAGCTCCCCGGGACAGGGGGTGACAGATACGCAGTATTTT
v_call: TRBV18
clone_size: NA
d_call: TRBD1
j_call: TRBJ2-3

cdr3_aa: CASSPIDRGSSYEQYF
cdr3_nt: TGTGCCAGCTCACCAATTGACAGAGGGAGCTCCTACGAGCAGTACTTC
v_call: TRBV18
clone_size: once
d_call: NA
j_call: TRBJ2-7

cdr3_aa: CASSLPGVYEQYF
cdr3_nt: TGTGCCAGCAGTTTGCCGGGAGTCTACGAGCAGTACTTC
v_call: TRBV28
clone_size: NA
d_call: NA
j_call: TRBJ2-7

cdr3_aa: CASSSSRGSYEQYF
cdr3_nt: TGTGCCAGCAGCTCGTCGCGGGGTTCCTACGAGCAGTACTTC
v_call: TRBV6-5
clone_size: NA
d_call: NA
j_call: TRBJ2-7

cdr3_aa: CASSQDMTEGEDTQYF
cdr3_nt: TGCGCCAGCAGCCAAGATATGACAGAGGGGGAGGATACGCAGTATTTT
v_call: TRBV4-1
clone_size: NA
d_call: NA
j_call: TRBJ2-3

cdr3_aa: CAMRSGQQAYGYTF
cdr3_nt: TGTGCCATGAGATCAGGACAGCAAGCCTATGGCTACACCTTC
v_call: TRBV5-4
clone_size: NA
d_call: NA
j_call: TRBJ1-2

cdr3_aa: CASSLAGGFHGELFF
cdr3_nt: TGTGCCAGCAGTCTAGCGGGGGGATTTCACGGGGAGCTGTTTTTT
v_call: TRBV6-5
clone_size: NA
d_call: TRBD2
j_call: TRBJ2-2

cdr3_aa: CASSRTGANVLTF
cdr3_nt: TGTGCCAGTAGTAGGACTGGGGCCAACGTCCTGACTTTC
v_call: TRBV19
clone_size: few
d_call: NA
j_call: TRBJ2-6

cdr3_aa: CASSFGSTDTQYF
cdr3_nt: TGTGCCAGCAGCTTCGGATCGACAGATACGCAGTATTTT
v_call: TRBV5-5
clone_size: NA
d_call: NA
j_call: TRBJ2-3

cdr3_aa: CASSLQETQYF
cdr3_nt: TGTGCCAGCAGCTTACAAGAGACCCAGTACTTC
v_call: TRBV11-2
clone_size: few
d_call: NA
j_call: TRBJ2-5

cdr3_aa: CASSRLAGSDEQFF
cdr3_nt: TGTGCCAGCAGTCGACTAGCGGGTTCTGATGAGCAGTTCTTC
v_call: TRBV6-4
clone_size: NA
d_call: TRBD2
j_call: TRBJ2-1

cdr3_aa: CASSPLRPAGGLNEQFF
cdr3_nt: TGTGCCAGCTCACCACTCCGTCCAGCGGGAGGACTCAATGAGCAGTTCTTC
v_call: TRBV18
clone_size: NA
d_call: TRBD2
j_call: TRBJ2-1

cdr3_aa: CASSPGQSDYGYTF
cdr3_nt: TGTGCCAGCAGCCCAGGGCAAAGTGACTATGGCTACACCTTC
v_call: TRBV9
clone_size: NA
d_call: NA
j_call: TRBJ1-2

cdr3_aa: CASSSGGSLRFYTDTQYF
cdr3_nt: TGTGCCAGTAGTTCGGGGGGGTCCCTCAGATTTTACACAGATACGCAGTATTTT
v_call: TRBV19
clone_size: NA
d_call: TRBD2
j_call: TRBJ2-3

cdr3_aa: CASRPASGVAEQYF
cdr3_nt: TGTGCCAGCAGACCGGCCTCAGGGGTTGCCGAGCAGTACTTC
v_call: TRBV6-6
clone_size: NA
d_call: NA
j_call: TRBJ2-7

cdr3_aa: CASSVGAAQETQYF
cdr3_nt: TGTGCCAGCAGCGTAGGGGCGGCCCAAGAGACCCAGTACTTC
v_call: TRBV9
clone_size: NA
d_call: NA
j_call: TRBJ2-5

cdr3_aa: CAWSVASTGELFF
cdr3_nt: TGTGCCTGGAGTGTTGCTAGCACCGGGGAGCTGTTTTTT
v_call: TRBV30
clone_size: NA
d_call: NA
j_call: TRBJ2-2

cdr3_aa: CASSQTASGNTIYF
cdr3_nt: TGTGCCAGCAGTCAGACAGCCTCTGGAAACACCATATATTTT
v_call: TRBV6-5
clone_size: NA
d_call: NA
j_call: TRBJ1-3

cdr3_aa: CASSQAGTNGANVLTF
cdr3_nt: TGCGCCAGCAGTCAGGCAGGGACTAATGGGGCCAACGTCCTGACTTTC
v_call: TRBV23-1
clone_size: once
d_call: TRBD2
j_call: TRBJ2-6

cdr3_aa: CASTRGTGTYEQYF
cdr3_nt: TGTGCCAGCACCCGGGGCACAGGGACCTACGAGCAGTACTTC
v_call: TRBV2
clone_size: NA
d_call: NA
j_call: TRBJ2-7

cdr3_aa: CASSLGQGRGFF
cdr3_nt: TGTGCCAGCAGCTTGGGACAGGGTAGGGGGTTCTTC
v_call: TRBV5-4
clone_size: NA
d_call: TRBD1
j_call: TRBJ2-1

cdr3_aa: CASSSARTGELNEQFF
cdr3_nt: TGTGCCAGCAGCTCCGCGCGGACAGGGGAACTTAATGAGCAGTTCTTC
v_call: TRBV7-2
clone_size: once
d_call: TRBD1
j_call: TRBJ2-1

cdr3_aa: CASSAGWRHSYEQYF
cdr3_nt: TGTGCCAGCAGCGCCGGCTGGCGGCACTCCTACGAGCAGTACTTC
v_call: TRBV9
clone_size: NA
d_call: NA
j_call: TRBJ2-7

cdr3_aa: CASTRTESTEAFF
cdr3_nt: TGTGCCAGCACCCGGACGGAGAGCACTGAAGCTTTCTTT
v_call: TRBV2
clone_size: few
d_call: NA
j_call: TRBJ1-1

cdr3_aa: CASSAGQEGNEKLFF
cdr3_nt: TGTGCCAGCAGTGCCGGACAGGAGGGGAATGAAAAACTGTTTTTT
v_call: TRBV6-1
clone_size: NA
d_call: TRBD1
j_call: TRBJ1-4

cdr3_aa: CATGLAGQETQYF
cdr3_nt: TGCGCCACCGGACTAGCGGGGCAAGAGACCCAGTACTTC
v_call: TRBV10-2
clone_size: NA
d_call: TRBD2
j_call: TRBJ2-5

cdr3_aa: CSASITHQYF
cdr3_nt: TGCAGTGCTAGCATCACACATCAGTACTTC
v_call: TRBV20-1
clone_size: NA
d_call: NA
j_call: TRBJ2-4

cdr3_aa: CASNRLAGQDTQYF
cdr3_nt: TGTGCCAGCAACCGACTAGCGGGGCAAGATACGCAGTATTTT
v_call: TRBV6-5
clone_size: NA
d_call: TRBD2
j_call: TRBJ2-3

cdr3_aa: CASLTGQGYEQYF
cdr3_nt: TGTGCCAGCTTGACGGGACAGGGCTACGAGCAGTACTTC
v_call: TRBV6-1
clone_size: few
d_call: TRBD1
j_call: TRBJ2-7

cdr3_aa: CASSLNDREAFF
cdr3_nt: TGTGCCAGCAGTTTAAACGATCGAGAAGCTTTCTTT
v_call: TRBV28
clone_size: NA
d_call: NA
j_call: TRBJ1-1

cdr3_aa: CATRASDSPNEQFF
cdr3_nt: TGTGCCACCAGAGCATCGGACTCCCCGAATGAGCAGTTCTTC
v_call: TRBV6-6
clone_size: NA
d_call: NA
j_call: TRBJ2-1

cdr3_aa: CATSKSTGPQHF
cdr3_nt: TGTGCCACCAGCAAATCCACAGGGCCCCAGCATTTT
v_call: TRBV15
clone_size: few
d_call: NA
j_call: TRBJ1-5